This TCR beta chain originates from a study of CD8+CD57+ T cells in acquired aplastic anemia. CDR3 and TCR beta VDJ profiling relied on a genomic DNA template. TCRdb analysed the reads with MiXCR anew, one entry per CDR3 protein. The sample includes hundreds of thousands of distinct CDR3 sequences, 65% to 75% of them seen just once. The CDR3 loop spans 15 amino acids. Germline V gives CDR1 SSHAT, CDR2 FNYEAQ (reference sequence). The ends were cut back, 5 bases at V and 13 bases at J, with 27 bases in the middle. The source of this sequence is a human donor in good health, serving as a control. Material for sequencing was sorted CD4+, CD8+, or CD8+CD57+ T cells (not recorded which) from PBMCs. The chain recombines TRBV7-7 with TRBJ2-7; D remains unclear. CDR3 bases: TGTGCCAGCAGCAACTCGACATTCACAATTCTGACTCTCTACTTC. Translation: CASSNSTFTILTLYF.